This TCR beta chain was recorded in a study of T cells in localized non-small cell lung cancer. Findings of the study overall: Owing to sequencing of a solitary tumor region, heterogeneity cannot be discounted. The study detected a median roughly 61 of the top 100 tumor clones in adjacent lung. A denser population of T cells in blood accompanied longer overall survival. Adjacent uninvolved lung had the highest clonality, suggesting focused antigen responses.

Sequenced by immunoSEQ multiplex PCR; TCRdb stores in-frame clones only, minus some. The data show 17,000 or so clones, with around 83% seen just once and about 32% held by the top ten. Turning to this clone: Its antigen is unidentified.

The CDR3 has 13 residues. The V end was cut by 4 bases, the J end by 8 bases, with 11 bases between. Germline V lookup: CDR1 SGHTA, CDR2 FQGTGA. This clonotype originated in a male donor older than 55 with stage III lung adenocarcinoma. The sample consisted of peripheral blood, taken before any cancer treatment. The rearrangement joins TRBV7-3 to TRBJ1-4; no clear D gene. Here the CDR3 reads CASSSRAGEKLFF. In nucleotides, the CDR3 is TGTGCCAGCAGCTCCCGTGCGGGAGAAAAACTGTTTTTT.